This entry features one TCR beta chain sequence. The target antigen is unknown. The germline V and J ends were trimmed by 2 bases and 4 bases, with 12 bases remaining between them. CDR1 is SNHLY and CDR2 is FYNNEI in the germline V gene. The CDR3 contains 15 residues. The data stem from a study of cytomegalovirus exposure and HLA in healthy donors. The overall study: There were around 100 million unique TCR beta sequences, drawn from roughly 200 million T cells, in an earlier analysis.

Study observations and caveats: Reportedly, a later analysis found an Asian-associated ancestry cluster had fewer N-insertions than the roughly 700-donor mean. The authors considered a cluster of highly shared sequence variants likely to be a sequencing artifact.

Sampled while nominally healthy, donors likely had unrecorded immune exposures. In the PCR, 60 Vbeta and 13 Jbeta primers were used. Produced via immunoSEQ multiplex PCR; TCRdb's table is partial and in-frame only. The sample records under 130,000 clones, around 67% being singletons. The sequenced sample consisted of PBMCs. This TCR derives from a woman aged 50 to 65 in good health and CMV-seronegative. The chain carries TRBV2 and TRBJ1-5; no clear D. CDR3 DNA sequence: TGTGCCAGCAGTGAAATCGGACGGGAAAATCAGCCCCAGCATTTT. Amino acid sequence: CASSEIGRENQPQHF.